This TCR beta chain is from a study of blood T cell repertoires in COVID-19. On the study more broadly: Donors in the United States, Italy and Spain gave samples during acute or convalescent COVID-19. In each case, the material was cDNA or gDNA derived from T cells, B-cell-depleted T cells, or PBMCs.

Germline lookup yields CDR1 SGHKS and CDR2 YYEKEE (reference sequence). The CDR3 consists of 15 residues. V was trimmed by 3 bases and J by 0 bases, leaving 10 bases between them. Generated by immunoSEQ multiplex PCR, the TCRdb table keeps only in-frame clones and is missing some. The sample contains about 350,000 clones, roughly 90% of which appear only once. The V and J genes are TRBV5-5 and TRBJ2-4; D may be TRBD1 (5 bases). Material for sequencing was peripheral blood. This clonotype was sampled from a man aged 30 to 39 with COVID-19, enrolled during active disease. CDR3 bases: TGTGCCAGCAGCTACGGACATCAAGCCAAAAACATTCAGTACTTC. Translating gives CASSYGHQAKNIQYF.